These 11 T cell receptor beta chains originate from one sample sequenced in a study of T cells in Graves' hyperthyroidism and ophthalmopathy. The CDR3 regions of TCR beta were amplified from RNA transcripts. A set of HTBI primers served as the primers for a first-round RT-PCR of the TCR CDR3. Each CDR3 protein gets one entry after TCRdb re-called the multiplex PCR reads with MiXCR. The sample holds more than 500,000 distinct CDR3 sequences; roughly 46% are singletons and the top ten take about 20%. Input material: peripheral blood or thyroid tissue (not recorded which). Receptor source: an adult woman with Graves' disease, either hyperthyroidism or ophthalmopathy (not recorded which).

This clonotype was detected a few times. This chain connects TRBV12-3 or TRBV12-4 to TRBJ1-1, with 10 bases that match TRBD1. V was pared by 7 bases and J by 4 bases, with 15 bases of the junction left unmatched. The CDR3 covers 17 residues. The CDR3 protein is CASNLLRDRGFATEAFF. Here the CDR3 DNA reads TGTGCCAGCAATCTACTCCGGGACAGGGGATTTGCCACTGAAGCTTTCTTT.

The CDR3 DNA reads TGTGCCTGGAGCTCAGACAATAGCAATCAGCCCCAGCATTTT. This translates into CAWSSDNSNQPQHF. The rearrangement links TRBV30 to TRBJ1-5; no clear D gene. V shed 3 bases and J shed 0 bases, with 9 bases lying between them. Looked up from germline, CDR1 is GTSNPN and CDR2 is SVGIG (reference sequence). This CDR3 is built from 14 residues.

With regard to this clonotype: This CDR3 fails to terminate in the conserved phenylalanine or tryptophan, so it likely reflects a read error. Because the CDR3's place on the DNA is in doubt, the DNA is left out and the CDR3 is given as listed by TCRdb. The CDR3 region is CSAYRGRSY. The rearrangement uses TRBV20-1 and TRBJ1-4; the listed D gene, TRBD1, was not tested against the DNA. The CDR3 is made up of 9 amino acids, end residues included. Germline-derived CDR1 and CDR2 are DFQATT and SNEGSKA (reference sequence).

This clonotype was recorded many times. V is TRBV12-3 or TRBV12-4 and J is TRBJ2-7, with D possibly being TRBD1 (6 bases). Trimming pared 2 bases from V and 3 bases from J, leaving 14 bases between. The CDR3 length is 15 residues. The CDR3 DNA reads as TGTGCCAGCAGTTTACAGGGGCTCCTAAACTACGAGCAGTACTTC. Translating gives CASSLQGLLNYEQYF.

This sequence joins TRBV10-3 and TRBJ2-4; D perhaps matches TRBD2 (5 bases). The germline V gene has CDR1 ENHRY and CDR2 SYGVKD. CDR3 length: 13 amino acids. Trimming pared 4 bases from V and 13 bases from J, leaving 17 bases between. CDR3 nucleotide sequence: TGTGCCATCAGTGGCGAGGGAGACCCTGGACAGTACTTC. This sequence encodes CAISGEGDPGQYF.

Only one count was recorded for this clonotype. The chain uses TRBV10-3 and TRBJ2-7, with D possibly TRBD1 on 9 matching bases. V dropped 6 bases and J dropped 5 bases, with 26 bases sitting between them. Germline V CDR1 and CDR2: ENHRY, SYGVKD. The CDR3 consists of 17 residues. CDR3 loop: CAIRTGGNSGTPHEQYF. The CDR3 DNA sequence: TGTGCCATCAGAACAGGGGGCAATAGCGGGACCCCCCACGAGCAGTACTTC.

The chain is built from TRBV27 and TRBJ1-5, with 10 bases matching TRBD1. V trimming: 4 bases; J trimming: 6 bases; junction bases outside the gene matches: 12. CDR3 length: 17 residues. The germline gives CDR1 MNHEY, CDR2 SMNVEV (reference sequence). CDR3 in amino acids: CASSSPLRDRGGQPQHF. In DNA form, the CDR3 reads TGTGCCAGCAGTTCACCCCTGAGGGACAGGGGAGGTCAGCCCCAGCATTTT.

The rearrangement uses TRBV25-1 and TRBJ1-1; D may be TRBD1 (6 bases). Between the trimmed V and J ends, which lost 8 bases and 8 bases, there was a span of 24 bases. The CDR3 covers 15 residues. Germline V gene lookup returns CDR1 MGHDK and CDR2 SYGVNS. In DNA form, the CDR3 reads TGTGCCAGCTTCTCGGCTAGAGGGGGGGCCGAGGAAGCTTTCTTT. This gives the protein CASFSARGGAEEAFF.

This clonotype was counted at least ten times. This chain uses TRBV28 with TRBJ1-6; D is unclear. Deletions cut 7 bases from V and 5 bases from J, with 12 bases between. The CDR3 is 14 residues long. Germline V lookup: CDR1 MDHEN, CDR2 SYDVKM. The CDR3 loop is CASTSRANNSPLHF. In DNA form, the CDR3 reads TGTGCCAGCACGAGCAGAGCCAATAATTCACCCCTCCACTTT. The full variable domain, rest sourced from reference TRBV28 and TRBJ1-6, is DVKVTQSSRYLVKRTGEKVFLECVQDMDHENMFWYRQDPGLGLRLIYFSYDVKMKEKGDIPEGYSVSREKKERFSLILESASTNQTSMYLCASTSRANNSPLHFGNGTRLTVT.

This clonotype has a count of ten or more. CDR3 in amino acids: CSAREGRRETQYF. As DNA, the CDR3 is TGCAGTGCTAGAGAAGGACGGAGGGAGACCCAGTACTTC. The genes are TRBV20-1 and TRBJ2-5; possibly TRBD2 for D (5 bases). The V and J ends lost 0 bases and 5 bases respectively, with 10 bases between them. Germline CDR1 DFQATT, CDR2 SNEGSKA (reference sequence). This CDR3 comprises 13 residues.

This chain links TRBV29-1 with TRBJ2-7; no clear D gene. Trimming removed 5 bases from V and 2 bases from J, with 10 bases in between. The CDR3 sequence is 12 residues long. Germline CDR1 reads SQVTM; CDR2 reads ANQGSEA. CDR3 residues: CSVNRDPYEQYF. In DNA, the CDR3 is TGCAGCGTTAACAGAGACCCCTACGAGCAGTACTTC.